The 10 T cell receptor beta chains given below trace back to one sample, sequenced in a study of prognosis after radiotherapy for stage I lung cancer. Amplicons of TCR beta CDR3 were generated from genomic DNA by two-round multiplex PCR. It was primers specific to each TRBV and TRBJ gene that first-round PCR used. TCRdb reanalysed the multiplex PCR reads using MiXCR and keeps one entry per CDR3 protein. The sample includes around 30,000 distinct CDR3 sequences, around 31% of them seen just once. Material: PBMCs, obtained before or after stereotactic body radiation therapy (not recorded which). These receptors all come from a donor older than 45 with non-small cell lung cancer.

This clonotype was seen repeatedly, ten times or more. The gene calls are TRBV3-1 and TRBJ2-3; D call uncertain. The CDR3 totals 11 residues. The germline V gene encodes CDR1 LGHDT and CDR2 YNNKEL (reference sequence). V dropped 4 bases and J dropped 8 bases, with 7 bases sitting between them. The DNA of the CDR3 is TGTGCCAGCAGCCGTGGAAGTACGCAGTATTTT. Residues: CASSRGSTQYF.

This clonotype was observed at least ten times. The chain couples TRBV20-1 to TRBJ1-6; no clear D. The length of the CDR3 is 15 residues. The V gene lost 0 bases and the J gene lost 5 bases, with 11 bases spanning the gap. The germline gives CDR1 DFQATT, CDR2 SNEGSKA (reference sequence). In DNA, the CDR3 is TGCAGTGCTAGAGATGGAGGAGGTGATAATTCACCCCTCCACTTT. It encodes CSARDGGGDNSPLHF.

This clonotype has a count of ten or more. V and J are TRBV5-6 and TRBJ2-7; D possibly corresponds to TRBD1 (7 bases). Germline V gene sequence: CDR1 SGHDT, CDR2 YYEEEE. The CDR3 consists of 16 residues. V dropped 3 bases and J dropped 2 bases, with 18 bases sitting between them. The CDR3 protein is CASSSDRDSRPYEQYF. The CDR3 nucleotides are TGTGCCAGCAGCTCAGACAGGGACTCTCGGCCCTACGAGCAGTACTTC.

This clonotype has at least ten counts. The chain joins TRBV12-3 or TRBV12-4 to TRBJ1-5, with D unresolved. The CDR3 extends over 14 amino acids. Deletions cut 0 bases from V and 0 bases from J, with 3 bases between. In DNA, the CDR3 is TGTGCCAGCAGTTTAGCCTATAGCAATCAGCCCCAGCATTTT. It is translated as CASSLAYSNQPQHF.

This clonotype was recorded many times. This sequence may be a read error, since a much larger clone differs from it by one base. The chain combines TRBV28 with TRBJ2-3, with 8 bases matching TRBD1. The germline CDR1 and CDR2 sequences are MDHEN and SYDVKM. The CDR3 is 15 amino acids. Trimming at V came to 5 bases and at J to 4 bases, leaving 8 bases not matched to a gene. CDR3 sequence reads: CASSLWGQDSDTQYF. The CDR3 nucleotides read TGTGCCAGCAGTCTCTGGGGACAGGATTCAGATACGCAGTATTTT.

The chain carries TRBV5-1 and TRBJ2-7, with 9 positions matching TRBD2. Germline trimming cut 0 bases from V and 5 bases from J; bases unmatched to any gene: 6. CDR3 length equals 15 residues. Germline V gives CDR1 SGHRS, CDR2 YFSETQ. CDR3 in amino acids: CASSLVAGGPDEQYF. The DNA of the CDR3 is TGCGCCAGCAGCTTGGTGGCGGGAGGGCCGGACGAGCAGTACTTC.

Many counts were recorded for this clonotype. The genes are TRBV4-1 and TRBJ2-3; no firm D call. The CDR3 covers 14 residues. The germline gives CDR1 MGHRA, CDR2 YSYEKL. The ends were cut back, 0 bases at V and 4 bases at J, with 8 bases in the middle. The CDR3 region has the DNA TGCGCCAGCAGCCAAGATAGGTCCGCAGATACGCAGTATTTT. Amino acids: CASSQDRSADTQYF.

The rearrangement joins TRBV5-4 to TRBJ2-5; 9 nucleotides match TRBD1. V trimming: 5 bases; J trimming: 6 bases; junction bases outside the gene matches: 5. Looked up from germline, CDR1 is SGHNT and CDR2 is YYREEE (reference sequence). The CDR3 length is 13 residues. The CDR3 sequence is CASSQQGAKTQYF. CDR3 nucleotides: TGTGCCAGCAGTCAACAGGGGGCGAAGACCCAGTACTTC.

This clonotype has at least ten counts. The chain recombines TRBV6-5 with TRBJ1-1, with unresolved D. The germline gives CDR1 MNHEY, CDR2 SVGAGI. This CDR3 has 14 amino acids. The germline V and J ends were trimmed by 3 bases and 1 base, with 9 bases remaining between them. The CDR3: CASSYSRRNTEAFF. The CDR3 bases are TGTGCCAGCAGTTATAGCAGACGGAACACTGAAGCTTTCTTT.

This clonotype was seen ten or more times. The V and J genes are TRBV5-6 and TRBJ2-3; a weak D match, TRBD1 (5 bases). There are 12 residues in the CDR3. Germline CDR1 is SGHDT and CDR2 is YYEEEE. Trimming cost V 4 bases and J 4 bases, with 7 bases left between them. The CDR3 is CASSQQADTQYF. The CDR3 nucleotides are TGTGCCAGCAGCCAACAGGCAGATACGCAGTATTTT.